These T cell receptor beta chains were read from a single sample in a study of cytomegalovirus exposure and HLA in healthy donors. Data came from immunoSEQ multiplex PCR; TCRdb stores just in-frame clones and leaves some out. The repertoire consists of tens of thousands of clones, with about 92% occurring once and the leading ten covering 0.55% to 0.8%. Sequencing was performed on PBMCs. The receptors were sampled from a young man in good health and CMV-seronegative. Both conserved end residues are part of each CDR3. Each record gives: J gene, clone size, V gene, D gene, CDR3 DNA, CDR3 protein. A D gene is named only where the DNA matches it firmly. The size entry is marked missing in some rows and otherwise reads once, few, many or a size class.

TRBJ1-5 | NA | TRBV5-6 | NA | TGTGCCAGCAGCAGGAGTTTGGGGGGGAATCAGCCCCAGCATTTT | CASSRSLGGNQPQHF
TRBJ2-1 | NA | TRBV11-3 | NA | TGTGCCAGCAGCTTAGTGAGCGATGAGCAGTTCTTC | CASSLVSDEQFF
TRBJ2-5 | NA | TRBV5-1 | TRBD1 | TGCGCCAGCAGCAAGGGACAGGGAGGGCAGGAGACCCAGTACTTC | CASSKGQGGQETQYF
TRBJ1-4 | NA | TRBV11-2 | TRBD1 | TGTGCCAGCAGCTTACAGGGGGCGGCTGAAAAACTGTTTTTT | CASSLQGAAEKLFF
TRBJ1-1 | once | TRBV9 | NA | TGTGCCAGCAGCGTAGACAGACTGAACACTGAAGCTTTCTTT | CASSVDRLNTEAFF
TRBJ2-7 | NA | TRBV5-1 | NA | TGCGCCAGCAGCGCTCGCAGGTCGAGCTCCTACGAGCAGTACTTC | CASSARRSSSYEQYF
TRBJ2-7 | NA | TRBV4-1 | NA | TGCGCCAGCAGCCAACAGCAGGGTGAAGGGTACGAGCAGTACTTC | CASSQQQGEGYEQYF
TRBJ1-2 | NA | TRBV6-1 | NA | TGTGCCAGCAGTGAATCGATGACTACTAACTATGGCTACACCTTC | CASSESMTTNYGYTF
TRBJ2-3 | NA | TRBV4-2 | TRBD2 | TGTGCCAGCAGCCAAGATTGGAGCGGGGGGGCCACGGATACGCAGTATTTT | CASSQDWSGGATDTQYF
TRBJ1-4 | NA | TRBV11-3 | TRBD1 | TGTGCCAGCAGCTTAAGGTTGGGACAGGGAGGTAATGAAAAACTGTTTTTT | CASSLRLGQGGNEKLFF
TRBJ1-5 | NA | TRBV5-1 | NA | TGCGCCAGCAGCGCAGGGGAAAATCAGCCCCAGCATTTT | CASSAGENQPQHF
TRBJ2-1 | NA | TRBV7-3 | TRBD2 | TGTGCCAGCAGCTCCGGACGGGGACTAACGGGGAACTCCTACAATGAGCAGTTCTTC | CASSSGRGLTGNSYNEQFF
TRBJ2-1 | NA | TRBV12-5 | TRBD1 | TGTGCTAGTGGTTTGGTACCTAAGGGACAGGGCTTCAATGAGCAGTTCTTC | CASGLVPKGQGFNEQFF
TRBJ1-1 | NA | TRBV27 | TRBD1 | TGTGCCAGCATCCGACAGGGGGTCATGAACACTGAAGCTTTCTTT | CASIRQGVMNTEAFF
TRBJ2-2 | NA | TRBV11-3 | NA | TGTGCCAGCAGTCCCACCATGGTGGCAAACACCGGGGAGCTGTTTTTT | CASSPTMVANTGELFF
TRBJ2-6 | NA | TRBV19 | NA | TGTGCCAGTAGATTATTTGGGGCCAACGTCCTGACTTTC | CASRLFGANVLTF
TRBJ2-5 | NA | TRBV6-5 | TRBD1 | TGTGCCAGCAGTTACTCGACCCAGGGGGCGCGGGAGACCCAGTACTTC | CASSYSTQGARETQYF
TRBJ2-1 | NA | TRBV5-4 | TRBD2 | TGTGCCAGCAGCTTGGTGCCGCTAGCGGAGGCTTACAATGAGCAGTTCTTC | CASSLVPLAEAYNEQFF
TRBJ2-5 | NA | TRBV18 | NA | TGTGCCAGCTCACCACGCATTCGCGGGCGAGGGGAGACCCAGTACTTC | CASSPRIRGRGETQYF
TRBJ2-1 | medium-sized | TRBV7-9 | NA | TGTGCCAGCACTCCAGGCTCCAATGAGCAGTTCTTC | CASTPGSNEQFF
TRBJ1-1 | NA | TRBV6-5 | NA | TGTGCCAGCCGGCCCCAGGGAACTGAAGCTTTCTTT | CASRPQGTEAFF
TRBJ2-1 | NA | TRBV15 | NA | TGTGCCACCAGCAGAGATCAGCGCTATGAGCAGTTCTTC | CATSRDQRYEQFF
TRBJ2-5 | NA | TRBV5-4 | TRBD2 | TGTGCCAGCAGCTTGCCGGGGGGGCTAGAGACCCAGTACTTC | CASSLPGGLETQYF
TRBJ2-2 | NA | TRBV10-3 | TRBD2 | TGTGCCATCAGTCATATAAGCGGGAGAAACACCGGGGAGCTGTTTTTT | CAISHISGRNTGELFF
TRBJ2-3 | NA | TRBV4-1 | TRBD2 | TGCGCCAGCAGCCAATGGGACTACCCAGATACGCAGTATTTT | CASSQWDYPDTQYF
TRBJ2-1 | NA | TRBV27 | TRBD2 | TGTGCCAGCAGTCAAACTAGCGGGGCTTACAATGAGCAGTTCTTC | CASSQTSGAYNEQFF
TRBJ1-6 | NA | TRBV6-5 | TRBD1 | TGTGCCAGCAGTTACTCGACAGGGGGCCGTTCACCCCTCCACTTT | CASSYSTGGRSPLHF
TRBJ2-1 | NA | TRBV9 | TRBD2 | TGTGCCAGCAACCCAAGAGGGGGTAGCGGGAGCTCTGAGCAGTTCTTC | CASNPRGGSGSSEQFF
TRBJ2-1 | few | TRBV5-8 | TRBD2 | TGTGCCAGCAGCTTGGGCCTAGCGGGGGGGCGAGAGGACAATGAGCAGTTCTTC | CASSLGLAGGREDNEQFF
TRBJ2-7 | NA | TRBV4-1 | TRBD2 | TGCGCCAGCAGCCAAGTGTTAGCGGGAGGTCTCTACGAGCAGTACTTC | CASSQVLAGGLYEQYF
TRBJ2-7 | NA | TRBV25-1 | TRBD1 | TGTGCCAGCAGCCCGCTCGAACAGGGGCACTCCTACGAGCAGTACTTC | CASSPLEQGHSYEQYF
TRBJ2-1 | NA | TRBV29-1 | TRBD2 | TGCAGCGTTGAACTGCTAGCGGGGAGCTCCTACAATGAGCAGTTCTTC | CSVELLAGSSYNEQFF
TRBJ2-1 | NA | TRBV6-5 | NA | TGTGCCAGCAGCTCCTTAGGGGGCTCCTACAATGAGCAGTTCTTC | CASSSLGGSYNEQFF